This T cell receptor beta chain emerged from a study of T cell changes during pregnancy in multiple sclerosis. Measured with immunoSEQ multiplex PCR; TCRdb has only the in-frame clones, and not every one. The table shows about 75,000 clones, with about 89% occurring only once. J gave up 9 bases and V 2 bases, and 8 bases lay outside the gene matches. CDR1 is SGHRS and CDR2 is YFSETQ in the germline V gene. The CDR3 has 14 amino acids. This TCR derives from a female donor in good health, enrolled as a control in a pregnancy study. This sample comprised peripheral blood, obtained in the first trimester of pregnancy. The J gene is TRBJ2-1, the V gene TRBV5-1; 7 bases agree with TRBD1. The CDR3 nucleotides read TGCGCCAGCAGCTTAAACCGCCGACAGGGTGAGCAGTTCTTC. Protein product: CASSLNRRQGEQFF.